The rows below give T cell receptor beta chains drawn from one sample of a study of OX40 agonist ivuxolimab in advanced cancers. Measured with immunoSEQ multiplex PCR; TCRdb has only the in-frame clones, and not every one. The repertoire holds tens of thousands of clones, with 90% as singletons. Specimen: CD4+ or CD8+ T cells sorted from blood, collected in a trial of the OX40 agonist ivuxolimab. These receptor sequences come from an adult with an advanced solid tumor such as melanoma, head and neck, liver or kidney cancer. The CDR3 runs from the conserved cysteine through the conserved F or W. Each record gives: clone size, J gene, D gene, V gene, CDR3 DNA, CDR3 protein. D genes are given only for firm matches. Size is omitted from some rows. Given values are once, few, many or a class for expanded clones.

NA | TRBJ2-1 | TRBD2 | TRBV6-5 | TGTGCCAGCAGTTACGGCGGGAGGGCCCATGAGCAGTTCTTC | CASSYGGRAHEQFF
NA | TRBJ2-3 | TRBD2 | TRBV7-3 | TGTGCCAGCAGCTCAGGAGCGGGAGGTGGTACAGATACGCAGTATTTT | CASSSGAGGGTDTQYF
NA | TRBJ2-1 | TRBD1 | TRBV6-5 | TGTGCCATCGGACAGGGGGCCCACAATGAGCAGTTCTTC | CAIGQGAHNEQFF
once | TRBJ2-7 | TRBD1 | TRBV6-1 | TGTGCCAGCAGTGCTCGACCTGGACAGGGCTCAACCCTCTACGAGCAGTACTTC | CASSARPGQGSTLYEQYF
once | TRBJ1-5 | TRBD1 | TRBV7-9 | TGTGCCAGCAGCTTATCGGGACAGCTCAATCAGCCCCAGCATTTT | CASSLSGQLNQPQHF
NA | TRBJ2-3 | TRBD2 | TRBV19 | TGTGCCAGTAGTATAGCCTCCGGGACTAGCGGGAGTCATACGCAGTATTTT | CASSIASGTSGSHTQYF
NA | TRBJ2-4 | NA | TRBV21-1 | TGTGCCAGCAGCAATGCGGACGGGAAAGCCAAAAACATTCAGTACTTC | CASSNADGKAKNIQYF
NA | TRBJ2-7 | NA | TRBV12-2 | TGTGCAAGTCGCTTAGGTGTTCGGGGCCAGGTCTACGAGCAGTACTTC | CASRLGVRGQVYEQYF
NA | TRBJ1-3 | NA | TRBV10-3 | TGTGCCATCAGTGAGGGGGTTGCCTCTGGAAACACCATATATTTT | CAISEGVASGNTIYF
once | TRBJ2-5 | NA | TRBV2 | TGTGCCAGCAGTGTAGGCTCATGGGAGGCCCAGTACTTC | CASSVGSWEAQYF
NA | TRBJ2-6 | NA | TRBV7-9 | TGTGCCAGCATCCAGGCTGGGGCCAACGTCCTGACTTTC | CASIQAGANVLTF
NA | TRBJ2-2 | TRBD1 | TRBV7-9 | TGTGCCAGCAGCTTTTTGTACAGGGGCACCGGGGAGCTGTTTTTT | CASSFLYRGTGELFF
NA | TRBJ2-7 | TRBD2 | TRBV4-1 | TGCGCCAGCAGCCAAGGGCCCCGGATAGCGGGAGTCTTCCCCGAGCAGTACTTC | CASSQGPRIAGVFPEQYF
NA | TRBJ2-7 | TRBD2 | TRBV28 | TGTGCCAGCAGTTCCTCCGGGACTAGTAACGAGCAGTACTTC | CASSSSGTSNEQYF
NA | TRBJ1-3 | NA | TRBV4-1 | TGCGCCAGCAGCCAAGTCGGTGGCCCGAACACCATATATTTT | CASSQVGGPNTIYF
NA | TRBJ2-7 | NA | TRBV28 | TGTGCCAGCACCCAATGGGGGCTCGCATCCTACGAGCAGTACTTC | CASTQWGLASYEQYF
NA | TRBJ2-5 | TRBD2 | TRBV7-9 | TGTGCCAGCAGCTTAGAGGAAGGACTAGCGGGAGAAGAGACCCAGTACTTC | CASSLEEGLAGEETQYF
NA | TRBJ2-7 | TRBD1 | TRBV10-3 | TGTGCCATCAGTACAGACAGGGGCTCCTACGAGCAGTACTTC | CAISTDRGSYEQYF
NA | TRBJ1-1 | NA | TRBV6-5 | TGTGCCAGCACCTTGACAGTGAACACTGAAGCTTTCTTT | CASTLTVNTEAFF
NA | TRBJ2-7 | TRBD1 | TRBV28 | TGTGCCAGCAGGGGACAGGGGAAGGCCTACGAGCAGTACTTC | CASRGQGKAYEQYF
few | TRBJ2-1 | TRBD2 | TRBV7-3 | TGTGCCAGCAGCGCTTTCGGGACTACGGACAATGAGCAGTTCTTC | CASSAFGTTDNEQFF
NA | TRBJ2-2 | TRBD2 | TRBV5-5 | TGTGCCAGCAGTCCCTTCGAATTAGGACTAGCGGGGACCGGGGAGCTGTTTTTT | CASSPFELGLAGTGELFF
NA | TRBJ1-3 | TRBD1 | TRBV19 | TGTGCCACTGGGACAGGGGGCGCATCTGGAAACACCATATATTTT | CATGTGGASGNTIYF
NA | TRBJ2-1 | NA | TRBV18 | TGTGCCAGCTCACCAAGCGGAGCCTACAATGAGCAGTTCTTC | CASSPSGAYNEQFF
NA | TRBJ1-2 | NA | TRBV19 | TGTGCCAGTAGTCCCTCGGGCAGTTCCTATGGCTACACCTTC | CASSPSGSSYGYTF
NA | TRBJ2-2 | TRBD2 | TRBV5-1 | TGCGCCAGCAGCTTGTTTCTAGCGGGAGTAAGTAACACCGGGGAGCTGTTTTTT | CASSLFLAGVSNTGELFF
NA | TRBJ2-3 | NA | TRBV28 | TGTGCCAGCAGTTCCTCTGTATCCTTGGGCACAGATACGCAGTATTTT | CASSSSVSLGTDTQYF
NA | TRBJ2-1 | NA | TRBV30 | TGTGCCTGGAGTGGGGACAATGAGCAGTTCTTC | CAWSGDNEQFF
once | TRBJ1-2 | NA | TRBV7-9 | TGTGCCAGCAGTAACCGGGACACCATTTATGGCTACACCTTC | CASSNRDTIYGYTF
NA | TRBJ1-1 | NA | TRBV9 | TGTGCCAGCAGCGTAGCTCAGGGGACGAAGAACACTGAAGCTTTCTTT | CASSVAQGTKNTEAFF
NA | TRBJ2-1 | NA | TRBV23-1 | TGCGCCAGCAGTCAATCGCTCAGATTGGACGATGAGCAGTTCTTC | CASSQSLRLDDEQFF
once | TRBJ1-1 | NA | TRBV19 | TGTGCCAGCTTACCCCAGGGGTTAAACACTGAAGCTTTCTTT | CASLPQGLNTEAFF
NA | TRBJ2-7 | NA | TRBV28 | NA | CASRGTGTGFFGEQYF
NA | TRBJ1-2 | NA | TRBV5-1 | TGCGCCAGCAGCTTGGGCGTAGCGGGCCTAGATGGCTACACCTTC | CASSLGVAGLDGYTF
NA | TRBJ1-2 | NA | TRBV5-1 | TGCGCCAGCAGCTTTAGACAAATCGGCTATGGCTACACCTTC | CASSFRQIGYGYTF
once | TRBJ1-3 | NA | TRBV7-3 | TGTGCCAGCAGCTTAGTTGCTGGAAACACCATATATTTT | CASSLVAGNTIYF
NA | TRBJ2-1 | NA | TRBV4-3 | TGCGCCAGCAGCCAAGATTATGGTCTAACCTACAATGAGCAGTTCTTC | CASSQDYGLTYNEQFF
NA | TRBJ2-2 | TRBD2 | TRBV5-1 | TGCGCCAGCAGCCCGCTAGCGGGAGGGGACGGGGAGCTGTTTTTT | CASSPLAGGDGELFF
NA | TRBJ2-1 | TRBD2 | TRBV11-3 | TGTGCCAGCAGCTTCGGTAGCGGGAGTGGGGACTCCTACAATGAGCAGTTCTTC | CASSFGSGSGDSYNEQFF
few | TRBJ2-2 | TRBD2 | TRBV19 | TGTGCCACCTCCGGGACTAGCGGGATCGGGGAGCTGTTTTTT | CATSGTSGIGELFF
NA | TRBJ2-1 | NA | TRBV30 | TGTGCCTGGACCATGGGACCTACCAGGGAGCAGTTCTTC | CAWTMGPTREQFF
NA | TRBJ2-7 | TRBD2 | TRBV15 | TGTGCCACCAGCAGAGATCAGGTAGCGGGATCTCTCGAGCAGTACTTC | CATSRDQVAGSLEQYF
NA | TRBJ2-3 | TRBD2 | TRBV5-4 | TGTGCCAGCAGCTCCGGACTAGCGGGAGTTGTAGATACGCAGTATTTT | CASSSGLAGVVDTQYF
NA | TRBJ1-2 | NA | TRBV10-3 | TGTGCCATCAGTGAGTCGGGGGCAGGGCTATTGCGCGGCTACACCTTC | CAISESGAGLLRGYTF
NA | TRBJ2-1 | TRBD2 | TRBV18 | TGTGCCAGCTCACAACTAGCGGGAGTCGGCAATGAGCAGTTCTTC | CASSQLAGVGNEQFF
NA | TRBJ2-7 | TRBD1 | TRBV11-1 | TGTGCCAGCGGTTGGGACAGGGGGCTCGAGCAGTACTTC | CASGWDRGLEQYF
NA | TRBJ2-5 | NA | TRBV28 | TGTGCCAGCACCCCCAGAGTAGGGCGAGGAGAGACCCAGTACTTC | CASTPRVGRGETQYF
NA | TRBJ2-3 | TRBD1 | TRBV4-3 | TGCGCCAGCAGCCATGCGCGACAGGGAGCAGATACGCAGTATTTT | CASSHARQGADTQYF